The sequence of this TCR beta chain was determined in a study of T cell responses to AZD1222 COVID-19 vaccine. Some clones are missing from TCRdb's copy, which holds only in-frame ones; the method was immunoSEQ multiplex PCR. The sample carries 80,000 to 95,000 clones, almost 90% recorded once. Points on this clone: Its specificity is not known.

Findings and caveats of the study: Repertoires were obtained solely post-peak T cell response. Within unmutated variant regions lay the reported targets of nearly half of spike-specific TCRs. Females made up more of the donors, who were largely white British, and clonal diversity may have come out too low.

The receptor was isolated from an adult who received the AZD1222 COVID-19 vaccine. The material sequenced was peripheral blood, taken 28 days after the second AZD1222 dose.

For the CDR3, the DNA is TGTGCCAGCAGCGACACGATGGGCGGGACCTCAAAAGGGACCCAGTACTTC. This sequence encodes CASSDTMGGTSKGTQYF. The J gene is TRBJ2-5, the V gene TRBV7-6; tentative D call: TRBD2 (6 bases). CDR1 and CDR2 from the germline V gene are SGHVS and FNYEAQ. V was pared by 5 bases and J by 7 bases, with 26 bases between. The CDR3 sequence is 17 residues long. Full variable domain (rest looked up from reference TRBV7-6 and TRBJ2-5): GAGVSQSPRYKVTKRGQDVALRCDPISGHVSLYWYRQALGQGPEFLTYFNYEAQQDKSGLPNDRFSAERPEGSISTLTIQRTEQRDSAMYRCASSDTMGGTSKGTQYFGPGTRLLVL.